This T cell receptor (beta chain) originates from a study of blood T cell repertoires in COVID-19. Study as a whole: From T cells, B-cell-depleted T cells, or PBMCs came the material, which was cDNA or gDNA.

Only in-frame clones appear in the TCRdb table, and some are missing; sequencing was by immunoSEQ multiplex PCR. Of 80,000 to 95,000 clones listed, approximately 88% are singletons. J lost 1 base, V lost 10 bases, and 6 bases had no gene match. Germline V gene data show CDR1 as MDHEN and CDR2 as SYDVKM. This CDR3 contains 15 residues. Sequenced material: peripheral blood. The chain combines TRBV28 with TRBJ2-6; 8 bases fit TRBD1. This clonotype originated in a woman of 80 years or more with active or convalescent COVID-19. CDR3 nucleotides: TGTGCCACTCAGGGGGCGCCTTCTGGGGCCAACGTCCTGACTTTC. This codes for CATQGAPSGANVLTF. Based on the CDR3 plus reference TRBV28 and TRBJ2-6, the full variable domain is DVKVTQSSRYLVKRTGEKVFLECVQDMDHENMFWYRQDPGLGLRLIYFSYDVKMKEKGDIPEGYSVSREKKERFSLILESASTNQTSMYLCATQGAPSGANVLTFGAGSRLTVL.